The next 17 T cell receptor beta chains were all read from a single sample in a study of blood T cell repertoires in COVID-19. The protocol was immunoSEQ multiplex PCR, while the TCRdb copy is restricted to in-frame clones and leaves out a portion. The data contain around 100,000 clones, more than 75% of them singletons. Sequenced: peripheral blood. These TCRs come from a human donor in a cohort sampled during active COVID-19.

The rearrangement uses TRBV5-4 and TRBJ1-6; D is uncertain. V gave up 1 base and J gave up 10 bases, with 15 bases separating them. Looked up from germline, CDR1 is SGHNT and CDR2 is YYREEE (reference sequence). This CDR3 spans 15 amino acids. For the CDR3, the DNA is TGTGCCAGCAGCTTGAGTCCCGGAGCCGGATCACCCCTCCACTTT. Its translation is CASSLSPGAGSPLHF.

The chain recombines TRBV7-9 with TRBJ1-2; a possible D gene is TRBD1 (6 bases). The V end lost 1 base, the J end lost 5 bases, and 17 bases lay between the germline ends. This CDR3 spans 16 amino acids. The germline CDR1 and CDR2 sequences are SEHNR and FQNEAQ (reference sequence). In DNA, the CDR3 is TGTGCCAGCAGCTTAGGGACAGTCGGTGGTGGGTATGGCTACACCTTC. Its protein product is CASSLGTVGGGYGYTF.

The chain joins TRBV4-3 to TRBJ1-4; no clear D. The CDR3 loop spans 16 amino acids. V shed 0 bases and J shed 0 bases, with 8 bases lying between them. The germline V gene has CDR1 LGHNA and CDR2 YSLEER. The CDR3 spells CASSQDSSATNEKLFF. DNA for the CDR3: TGCGCCAGCAGCCAAGATTCGTCAGCAACTAATGAAAAACTGTTTTTT.

This chain uses TRBV18 with TRBJ1-2; D remains unclear. Trimming shortened V by 2 bases and J by 8 bases, and 12 bases separated the two germline ends. Germline values: CDR1 KGHSH, CDR2 LQKENI. The CDR3 totals 13 residues. The CDR3 is CASSPVRETGYTF. The CDR3 DNA sequence: TGTGCCAGCTCACCAGTGAGGGAGACGGGCTACACCTTC.

The rearrangement links TRBV5-6 to TRBJ1-3; D is possibly TRBD1 (6 bases). CDR1 is SGHDT, CDR2 YYEEEE, per germline. V gave up 4 bases and J gave up 3 bases, with 14 bases separating them. The CDR3 consists of 15 residues. CDR3 sequence reads: CASSRQVVGGNTIYF. For the CDR3, the DNA is TGTGCCAGCAGCCGACAGGTGGTGGGTGGAAACACCATATATTTT.

Only one count was recorded for this clone. The chain couples TRBV2 to TRBJ2-3; D remains ambiguous. Between the trimmed V and J ends, which lost 3 bases and 0 bases, there was a span of 10 bases. There are 15 residues in the CDR3. Looked up from germline, CDR1 is SNHLY and CDR2 is FYNNEI. The CDR3 is CASSDYFSSTDTQYF. For the CDR3, the DNA is TGTGCCAGCAGTGACTACTTCTCTAGCACAGATACGCAGTATTTT.

CDR3 in DNA: TGCGCCAGCAGTGAGCGGACAGGGACGCGCAATCAGCCCCAGCATTTT. The encoded protein is CASSERTGTRNQPQHF. The chain recombines TRBV10-2 with TRBJ1-5; 8 nucleotides align to TRBD1. The trim removed 2 bases at V and 2 bases at J, leaving 5 bases unmatched. The CDR3 is 16 amino acids. The germline V gene encodes CDR1 WSHSY and CDR2 SAAADI.

The rearrangement uses TRBV18 and TRBJ2-7; TRBD1 matches 11 bases. The length of the CDR3 is 14 residues. Trimming cost V 2 bases and J 6 bases; bases outside gene matches: 3. From germline, CDR1 is KGHSH and CDR2 LQKENI. CDR3 nucleotides: TGTGCCAGCTCACCAGGGACAGGGGGGACCGAGCAGTACTTC. Translated, it gives CASSPGTGGTEQYF.

This clone was seen a single time. The rearrangement links TRBV18 to TRBJ2-7; 8 nucleotides agree with TRBD1. CDR1 and CDR2 from the germline V gene are KGHSH and LQKENI. The V segment lost 3 bases and the J segment 5 bases; nucleotides outside the gene matches: 9. CDR3 length: 15 amino acids. The CDR3 nucleotides are TGTGCCAGCTCACCGGTGGACAGGGCGGTCCACGAGCAGTACTTC. It specifies CASSPVDRAVHEQYF.

The chain links TRBV6-2 or TRBV6-3 to TRBJ2-1; 9 bases are a match to TRBD1. There are 16 residues in the CDR3. With 2 bases clipped from V and 8 bases from J, the junction kept 10 bases outside the gene matches. Germline V gives CDR1 MNHEY, CDR2 SVGEGT. The CDR3 spells CASSYPPGQGLDEQFF. The CDR3 DNA reads as TGTGCCAGCAGTTACCCACCGGGACAGGGATTGGATGAGCAGTTCTTC.

The chain couples TRBV4-1 to TRBJ2-1; 8 bases align to TRBD2. Germline CDR1 reads MGHRA; CDR2 reads YSYEKL. This CDR3 contains 16 residues. J lost 6 bases, V lost 1 base, and 8 bases had no gene match. As DNA, the CDR3 is TGCGCCAGCAGCCAAGGTGGACTAGCTACCGGCAATGAGCAGTTCTTC. Encoded protein: CASSQGGLATGNEQFF.

The sample holds one count of this clone. The DNA of the CDR3 is TGTGCCAGCAGTTATCCTCAGCCCCAGCATTTT. The encoded protein is CASSYPQPQHF. The chain is built from TRBV21-1 and TRBJ1-5. TRBV21-1 is shown as a pseudogene. CDR3 length: 11 amino acids.

The V gene is TRBV30, the J gene TRBJ2-7, with D maybe TRBD2 (5 bases). This CDR3 is 14 amino acids long. Looked up from germline, CDR1 is GTSNPN and CDR2 is SVGIG (reference sequence). V lost 3 bases to trimming and J lost 4 bases, with 16 bases between them. CDR3 sequence reads: CAWSPPGTFYEQYF. CDR3 coding DNA: TGTGCCTGGAGCCCACCGGGAACATTTTACGAGCAGTACTTC. Combining the CDR3 with reference TRBV30 and TRBJ2-7 gives the whole variable domain SQTIHQWPATLVQPVGSPLSLECTVEGTSNPNLYWYRQAAGRGLQLLFYSVGIGQISSEVPQNLSASRPQDRQFILSSKKLLLSDSGFYLCAWSPPGTFYEQYFGPGTRLTVT.

The J gene is TRBJ2-7, the V gene TRBV7-9; 9 bases agree with TRBD1. The length of the CDR3 is 14 residues. Germline CDR1 and CDR2: SEHNR and FQNEAQ (reference sequence). The junction had 6 bases not matched to a gene; V was cut back by 5 bases and J by 4 bases. The CDR3 region has the DNA TGTGCCAGCAGCCAGGACAGGGGATGGTACGAGCAGTACTTC. Encoded protein: CASSQDRGWYEQYF. Full variable domain (rest looked up from reference TRBV7-9 and TRBJ2-7): DTGVSQNPRHKITKRGQNVTFRCDPISEHNRLYWYRQTLGQGPEFLTYFQNEAQLEKSRLLSDRFSAERPKGSFSTLEIQRTEQGDSAMYLCASSQDRGWYEQYFGPGTRLTVT.

The rearrangement links TRBV21-1 to TRBJ2-3; the table's TRBD2 call for D was not verified on the DNA. TRBV21-1 is a listed pseudogene. The CDR3 loop spans 17 amino acids. The CDR3 sequence is CASSKGRGGTSTDTQYF. The CDR3 nucleotides read TGTGCCAGCAGCAAAGGGAGGGGGGGTACTAGCACAGATACGCAGTATTTT.

The rearrangement uses TRBV10-2 and TRBJ2-7, with D possibly matching TRBD2 (6 bases). There are 15 residues in the CDR3. In germline, CDR1 is WSHSY, CDR2 SAAADI. Trimming cost V 0 bases and J 4 bases, with 13 bases left between them. The CDR3: CASSESRDGQYEQYF. The CDR3 nucleotides read TGCGCCAGCAGTGAGTCGCGGGATGGGCAATACGAGCAGTACTTC.

The V and J genes are TRBV12-5 and TRBJ2-7; the match to TRBD2 covers 10 bases. Germline V gene sequence: CDR1 LGHNT, CDR2 FRNRAP. The CDR3 is 14 residues long. V was pared by 6 bases and J by 2 bases, with 4 bases of the junction left unmatched. Here the CDR3 DNA reads TGTGCTAGTGGCCTAGCGGGAGAAGCCTACGAGCAGTACTTC. Encoded protein: CASGLAGEAYEQYF. The full variable domain, completed using reference TRBV12-5 and TRBJ2-7, is DARVTQTPRHKVTEMGQEVTMRCQPILGHNTVFWYRQTMMQGLELLAYFRNRAPLDDSGMPKDRFSAEMPDATLATLKIQPSEPRDSAVYFCASGLAGEAYEQYFGPGTRLTVT.